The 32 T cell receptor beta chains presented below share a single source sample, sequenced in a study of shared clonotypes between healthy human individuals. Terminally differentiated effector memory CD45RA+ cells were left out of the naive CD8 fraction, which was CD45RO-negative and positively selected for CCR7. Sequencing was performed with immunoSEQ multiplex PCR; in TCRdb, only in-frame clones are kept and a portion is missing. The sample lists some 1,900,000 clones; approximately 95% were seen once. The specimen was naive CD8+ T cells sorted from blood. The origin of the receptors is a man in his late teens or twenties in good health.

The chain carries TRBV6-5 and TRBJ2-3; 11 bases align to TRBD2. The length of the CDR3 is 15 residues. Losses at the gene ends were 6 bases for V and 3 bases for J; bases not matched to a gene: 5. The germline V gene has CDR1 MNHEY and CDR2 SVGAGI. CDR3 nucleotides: TGTGCCAGCAGCTTAGCGGGAGGGCTAACAGATACGCAGTATTTT. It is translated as CASSLAGGLTDTQYF.

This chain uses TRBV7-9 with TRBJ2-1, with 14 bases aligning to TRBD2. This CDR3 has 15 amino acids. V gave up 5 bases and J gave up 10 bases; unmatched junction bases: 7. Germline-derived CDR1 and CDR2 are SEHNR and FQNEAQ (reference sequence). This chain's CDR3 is CASSLGTSGSREQFF. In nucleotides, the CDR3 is TGTGCCAGCAGCCTCGGGACTAGCGGGAGCAGGGAGCAGTTCTTC.

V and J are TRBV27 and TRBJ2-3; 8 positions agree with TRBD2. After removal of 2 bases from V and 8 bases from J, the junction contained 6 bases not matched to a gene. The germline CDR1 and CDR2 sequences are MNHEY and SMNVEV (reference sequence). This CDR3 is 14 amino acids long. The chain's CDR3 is CASSLVGGASTQYF. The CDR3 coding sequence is TGTGCCAGCAGTTTAGTCGGGGGGGCTTCTACGCAGTATTTT.

CDR3 in amino acids: CASSLLEGGTLHF. DNA of the CDR3: TGTGCCAGCAGTTTATTGGAGGGGGGAACACTCCACTTT. This chain uses TRBV28 with TRBJ1-6; possibly TRBD1 for D (6 bases). There are 13 residues in the CDR3. Germline V lookup: CDR1 MDHEN, CDR2 SYDVKM. Trimming cost V 1 base and J 16 bases, with 14 bases left between them.

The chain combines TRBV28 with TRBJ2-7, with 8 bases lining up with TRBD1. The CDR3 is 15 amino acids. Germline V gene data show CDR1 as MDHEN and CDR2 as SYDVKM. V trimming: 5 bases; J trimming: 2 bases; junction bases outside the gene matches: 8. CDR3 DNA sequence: TGTGCCAGCAGTACCCAGACAGGGGAAACCTACGAGCAGTACTTC. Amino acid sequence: CASSTQTGETYEQYF.

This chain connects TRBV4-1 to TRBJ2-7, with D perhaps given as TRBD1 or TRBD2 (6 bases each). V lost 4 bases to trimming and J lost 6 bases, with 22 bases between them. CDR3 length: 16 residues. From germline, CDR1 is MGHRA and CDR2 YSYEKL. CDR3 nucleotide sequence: TGCGCCAGCAGCCCCTACCGGGGGCAGGGACTCGGCGAGCAGTACTTC. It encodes CASSPYRGQGLGEQYF.

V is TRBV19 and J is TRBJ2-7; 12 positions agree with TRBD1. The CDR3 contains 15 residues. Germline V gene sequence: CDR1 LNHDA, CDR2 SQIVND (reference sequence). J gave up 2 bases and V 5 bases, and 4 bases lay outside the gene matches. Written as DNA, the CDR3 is TGTGCCAGTAGTTTCCGGGACAGGGGGCCCTACGAGCAGTACTTC. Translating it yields CASSFRDRGPYEQYF. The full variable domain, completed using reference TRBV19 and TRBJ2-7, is DGGITQSPKYLFRKEGQNVTLSCEQNLNHDAMYWYRQDPGQGLRLIYYSQIVNDFQKGDIAEGYSVSREKKESFPLTVTSAQKNPTAFYLCASSFRDRGPYEQYFGPGTRLTVT.

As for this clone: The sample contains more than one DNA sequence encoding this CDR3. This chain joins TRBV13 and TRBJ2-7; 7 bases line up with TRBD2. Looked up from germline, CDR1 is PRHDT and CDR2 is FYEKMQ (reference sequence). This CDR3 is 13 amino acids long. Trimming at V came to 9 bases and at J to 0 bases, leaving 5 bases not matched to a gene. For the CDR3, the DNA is TGTGCCAGTTCTAGCGGTCTCTCCTACGAGCAGTACTTC. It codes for CASSSGLSYEQYF.

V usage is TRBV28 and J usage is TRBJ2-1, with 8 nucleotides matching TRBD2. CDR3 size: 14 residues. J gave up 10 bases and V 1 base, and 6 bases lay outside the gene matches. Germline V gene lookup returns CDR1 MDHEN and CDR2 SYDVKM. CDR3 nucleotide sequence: TGTGCCAGCAGTTTATCCCCCGCTAGCGGGGAGCAGTTCTTC. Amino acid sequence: CASSLSPASGEQFF.

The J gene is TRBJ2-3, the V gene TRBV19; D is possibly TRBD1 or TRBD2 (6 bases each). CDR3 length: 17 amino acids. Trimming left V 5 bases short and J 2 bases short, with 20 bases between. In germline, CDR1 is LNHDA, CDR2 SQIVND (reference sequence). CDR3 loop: CASSPRGKGGHTDTQYF. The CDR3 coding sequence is TGTGCCAGTAGTCCTAGGGGGAAGGGGGGCCACACAGATACGCAGTATTTT.

CDR3 in amino acids: CASSTGTPQLYEQYF. The CDR3 bases are TGTGCCAGCAGCACCGGGACCCCTCAACTTTACGAGCAGTACTTC. This sequence joins TRBV2 and TRBJ2-7, with D possibly being TRBD1 or TRBD2 (5 bases each). This CDR3 has 15 residues. CDR1 and CDR2 (germline): SNHLY, FYNNEI. Between the trimmed V and J ends, which lost 6 bases and 4 bases, there was a span of 19 bases.

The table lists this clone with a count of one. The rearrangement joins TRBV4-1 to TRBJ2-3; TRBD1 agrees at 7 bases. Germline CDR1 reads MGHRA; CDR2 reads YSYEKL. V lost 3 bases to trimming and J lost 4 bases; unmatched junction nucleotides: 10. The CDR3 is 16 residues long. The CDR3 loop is CASSQETGLGADTQYF. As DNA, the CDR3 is TGCGCCAGCAGCCAGGAGACAGGGTTGGGGGCAGATACGCAGTATTTT.

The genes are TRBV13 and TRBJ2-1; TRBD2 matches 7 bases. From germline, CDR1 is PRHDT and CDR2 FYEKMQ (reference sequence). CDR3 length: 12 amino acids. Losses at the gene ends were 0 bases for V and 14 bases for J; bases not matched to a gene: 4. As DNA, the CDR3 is TGTGCCAGCAGCTTAGGGAGAACTAGCGAGTTCTTC. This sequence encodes CASSLGRTSEFF.

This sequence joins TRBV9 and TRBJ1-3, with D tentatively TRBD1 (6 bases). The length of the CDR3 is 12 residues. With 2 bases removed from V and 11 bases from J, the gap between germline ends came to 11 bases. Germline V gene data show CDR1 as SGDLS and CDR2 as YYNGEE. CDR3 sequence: CASSVQQGPIYF. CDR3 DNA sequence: TGTGCCAGCAGCGTTCAACAGGGACCCATATATTTT. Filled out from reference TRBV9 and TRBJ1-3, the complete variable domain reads DSGVTQTPKHLITATGQRVTLRCSPRSGDLSVYWYQQSLDQGLQFLIQYYNGEERAKGNILERFSAQQFPDLHSELNLSSLELGDSALYFCASSVQQGPIYFGEGSWLTVV.

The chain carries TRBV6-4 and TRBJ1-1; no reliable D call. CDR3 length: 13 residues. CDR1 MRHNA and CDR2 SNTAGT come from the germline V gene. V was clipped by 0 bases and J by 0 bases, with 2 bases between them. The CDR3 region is CASSDSLNTEAFF. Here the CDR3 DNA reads TGTGCCAGCAGTGACTCGCTGAACACTGAAGCTTTCTTT.

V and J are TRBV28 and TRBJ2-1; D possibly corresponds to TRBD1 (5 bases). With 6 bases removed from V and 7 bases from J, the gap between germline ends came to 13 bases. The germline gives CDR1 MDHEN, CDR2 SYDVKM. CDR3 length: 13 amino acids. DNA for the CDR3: TGTGCCAGCAGGTGGGGCAATGGGAATGAGCAGTTCTTC. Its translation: CASRWGNGNEQFF.

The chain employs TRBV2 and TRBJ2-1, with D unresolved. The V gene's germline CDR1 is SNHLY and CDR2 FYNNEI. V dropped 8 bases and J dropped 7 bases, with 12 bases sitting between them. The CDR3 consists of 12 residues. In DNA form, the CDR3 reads TGTGCCAGCCTGCCGATGGTTAATGAGCAGTTCTTC. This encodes CASLPMVNEQFF.

The CDR3 is CASSLEPGTYEQYF. The CDR3 DNA reads TGTGCCAGCAGCTTGGAGCCCGGGACCTACGAGCAGTACTTC. The V gene is TRBV5-4, the J gene TRBJ2-7, with a weak D call TRBD2 (5 bases). The CDR3 length is 14 residues. V lost 0 bases and J 2 bases, leaving 9 bases between the germline ends. Germline V lookup: CDR1 SGHNT, CDR2 YYREEE (reference sequence).

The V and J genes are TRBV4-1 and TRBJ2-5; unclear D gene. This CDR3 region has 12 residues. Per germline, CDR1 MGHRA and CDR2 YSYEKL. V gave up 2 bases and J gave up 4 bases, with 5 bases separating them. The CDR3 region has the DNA TGCGCCAGCAGCCAACCCACAGAGACCCAGTACTTC. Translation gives CASSQPTETQYF.

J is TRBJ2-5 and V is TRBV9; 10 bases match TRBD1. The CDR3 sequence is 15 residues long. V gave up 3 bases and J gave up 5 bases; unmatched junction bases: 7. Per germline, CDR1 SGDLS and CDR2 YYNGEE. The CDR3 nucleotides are TGTGCCAGCAGCGACGGGACAGGGGAGGGGGAGACCCAGTACTTC. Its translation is CASSDGTGEGETQYF.

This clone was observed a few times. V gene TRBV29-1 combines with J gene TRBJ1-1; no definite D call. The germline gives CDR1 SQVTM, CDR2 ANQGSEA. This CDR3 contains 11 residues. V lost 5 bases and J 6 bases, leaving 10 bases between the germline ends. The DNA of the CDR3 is TGCAGCGTTACGTATTCCCCTGAAGCTTTCTTT. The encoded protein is CSVTYSPEAFF.

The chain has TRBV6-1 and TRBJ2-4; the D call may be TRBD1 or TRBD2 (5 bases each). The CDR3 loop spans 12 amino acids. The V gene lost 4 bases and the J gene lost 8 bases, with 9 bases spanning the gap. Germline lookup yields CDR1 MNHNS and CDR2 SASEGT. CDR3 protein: CASSGGDHIQYF. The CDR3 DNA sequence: TGTGCCAGCAGTGGAGGGGATCACATTCAGTACTTC.

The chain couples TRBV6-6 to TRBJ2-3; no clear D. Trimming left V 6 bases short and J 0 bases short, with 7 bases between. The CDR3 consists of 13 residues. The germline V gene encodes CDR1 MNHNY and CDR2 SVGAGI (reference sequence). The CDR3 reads CASSLWSTDTQYF. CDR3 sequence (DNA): TGTGCCAGCAGCCTCTGGAGCACAGATACGCAGTATTTT.

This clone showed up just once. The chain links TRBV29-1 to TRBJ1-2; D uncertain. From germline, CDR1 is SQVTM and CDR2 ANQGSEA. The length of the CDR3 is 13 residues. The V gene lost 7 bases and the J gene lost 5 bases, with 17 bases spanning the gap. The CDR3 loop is CSERPGGPYGYTF. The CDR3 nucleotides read TGCAGCGAGCGGCCGGGAGGCCCTTATGGCTACACCTTC.

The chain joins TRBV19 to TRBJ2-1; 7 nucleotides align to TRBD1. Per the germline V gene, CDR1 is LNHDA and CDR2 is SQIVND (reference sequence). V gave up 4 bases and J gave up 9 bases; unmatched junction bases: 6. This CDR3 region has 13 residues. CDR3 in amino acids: CASSTTGTVEQFF. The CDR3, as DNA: TGTGCCAGTAGTACGACTGGGACAGTTGAGCAGTTCTTC.

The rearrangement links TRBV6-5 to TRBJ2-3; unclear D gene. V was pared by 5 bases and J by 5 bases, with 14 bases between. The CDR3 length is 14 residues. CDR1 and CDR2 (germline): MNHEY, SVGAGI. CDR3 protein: CASSPFGPGDTQYF. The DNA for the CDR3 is TGTGCCAGCAGTCCTTTCGGCCCGGGAGATACGCAGTATTTT.

CDR3 coding DNA: TGCGCCAGCAGCCCCAGGGACAGCCTGGGCGATACGCAGTATTTT. It encodes CASSPRDSLGDTQYF. The chain has TRBV4-1 and TRBJ2-3; TRBD1 matches 7 bases. The CDR3 runs 15 residues. Trimming at V came to 4 bases and at J to 6 bases, leaving 10 bases not matched to a gene. The germline V gene encodes CDR1 MGHRA and CDR2 YSYEKL.

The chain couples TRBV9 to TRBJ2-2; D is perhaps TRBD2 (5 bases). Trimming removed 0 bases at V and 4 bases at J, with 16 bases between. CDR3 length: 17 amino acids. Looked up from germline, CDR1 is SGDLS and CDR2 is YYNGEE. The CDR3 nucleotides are TGTGCCAGCAGCGTAGCGAGTTCGGGCGGGTTCACCGGGGAGCTGTTTTTT. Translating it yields CASSVASSGGFTGELFF.

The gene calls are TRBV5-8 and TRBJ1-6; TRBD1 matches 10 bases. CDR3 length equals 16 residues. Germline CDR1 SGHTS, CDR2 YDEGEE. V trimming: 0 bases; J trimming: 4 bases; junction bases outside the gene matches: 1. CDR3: CASSLGDRGYNSPLHF. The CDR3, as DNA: TGTGCCAGCAGCTTGGGGGACAGGGGATATAATTCACCCCTCCACTTT.

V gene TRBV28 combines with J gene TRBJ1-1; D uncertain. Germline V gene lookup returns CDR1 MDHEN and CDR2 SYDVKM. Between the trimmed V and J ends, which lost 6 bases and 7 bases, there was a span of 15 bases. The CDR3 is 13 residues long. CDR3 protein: CASRPGLRSEAFF. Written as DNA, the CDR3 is TGTGCCAGCAGACCGGGCCTTAGGAGTGAAGCTTTCTTT.

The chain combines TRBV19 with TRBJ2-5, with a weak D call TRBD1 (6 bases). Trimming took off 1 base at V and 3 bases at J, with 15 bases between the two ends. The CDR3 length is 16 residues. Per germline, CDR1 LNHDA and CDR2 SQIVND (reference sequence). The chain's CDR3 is CASSIGTGWKEETQYF. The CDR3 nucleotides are TGTGCCAGTAGTATAGGAACAGGGTGGAAGGAAGAGACCCAGTACTTC.

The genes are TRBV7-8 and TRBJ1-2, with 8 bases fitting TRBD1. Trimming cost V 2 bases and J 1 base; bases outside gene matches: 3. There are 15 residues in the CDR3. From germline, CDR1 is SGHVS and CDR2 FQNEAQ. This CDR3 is CASSLSTGDNYGYTF. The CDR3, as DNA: TGTGCCAGCAGCTTATCGACAGGGGATAACTATGGCTACACCTTC.